The T cell receptor beta chain described here comes from a study of shared T cell receptors in the human thymus. The assay was immunoSEQ multiplex PCR, and TCRdb's table has in-frame clones only and misses some. The sample carries more than 300,000 clones, over 90% recorded once. Germline V gene sequence: CDR1 LGHNA, CDR2 YSLEER. The CDR3 has 18 residues. Trimming shortened V by 0 bases and J by 4 bases, and 18 bases separated the two germline ends. Input material: thymocytes. This TCR was recovered from a human donor. The V gene is TRBV4-3, the J gene TRBJ2-2; D is undetermined. The CDR3 sequence is CASSQDLETPVFTGELFF. The CDR3 coding sequence is TGCGCCAGCAGCCAAGATCTCGAGACTCCGGTTTTCACCGGGGAGCTGTTTTTT.